The 18 T cell receptor beta chains listed next were all sequenced from one sample in a study of Graves' ophthalmopathy and Graves' hyperthyroidism. For repertoire sequencing, the TCR beta CDR3 regions were amplified from RNA transcripts. Investigators did first-round RT-PCR with HTBI primers, then second-round multiplex PCR. TCRdb independently ran MiXCR on the multiplex PCR reads; one entry per CDR3 protein. Among some 750,000 distinct CDR3 sequences listed, roughly 40% were seen once. The source material was peripheral blood. These receptors were obtained from an adult man with Graves' ophthalmopathy.

This chain joins TRBV6-5 and TRBJ1-2, with a tentative D call TRBD1 (5 bases). V dropped 6 bases and J dropped 2 bases, with 13 bases sitting between them. CDR3 length: 14 amino acids. Germline assignment: CDR1 MNHEY and CDR2 SVGAGI. CDR3 amino acids: CASSQETVNYGYTF. CDR3 in DNA: TGTGCCAGCAGCCAGGAGACAGTGAACTATGGCTACACCTTC.

This clonotype was detected once. The chain has TRBV20-1 and TRBJ1-1, with D possibly being TRBD1 (5 bases). The ends were cut back, 3 bases at V and 2 bases at J, with 19 bases in the middle. The CDR3 loop spans 16 amino acids. CDR1 is DFQATT, CDR2 SNEGSKA, per germline (reference sequence). The CDR3 spells CSARASGGGGNTEAFF. The CDR3 nucleotides read TGCAGTGCTAGGGCGTCCGGGGGTGGCGGAAACACTGAAGCTTTCTTT.

The chain links TRBV10-3 to TRBJ2-5; unclear D gene. CDR1 is ENHRY, CDR2 SYGVKD, per germline. V lost 10 bases to trimming and J lost 0 bases, with 9 bases between them. The CDR3 is 12 amino acids. DNA for the CDR3: TGTGCCACAACCCGCCACCAAGAGACCCAGTACTTC. This encodes CATTRHQETQYF.

This clonotype came up a few times. The V gene is TRBV6-2 or TRBV6-3, the J gene TRBJ1-6; D is ambiguous. CDR1 is MNHEY and CDR2 is SVGEGT in the germline V gene. The CDR3 spans 15 residues. Between the trimmed V and J ends, which lost 5 bases and 10 bases, there was a span of 18 bases. The chain's CDR3 is CASSPAGPPGSPLHF. The CDR3 region has the DNA TGTGCCAGCAGTCCCGCGGGCCCGCCGGGCTCACCCCTCCACTTT.

The chain is built from TRBV25-1 and TRBJ2-6; unclear D gene. CDR1 is MGHDK, CDR2 SYGVNS, per germline. Trimming removed 6 bases at V and 0 bases at J, with 9 bases between. This CDR3 is 15 amino acids long. In DNA form, the CDR3 reads TGTGCCAGCAGAGATCTCGGCTCTGGGGCCAACGTCCTGACTTTC. Translated: CASRDLGSGANVLTF.

This clonotype was counted ten times or more. The chain couples TRBV29-1 to TRBJ2-5, with 7 bases that match TRBD1. Germline V gene lookup returns CDR1 SQVTM and CDR2 ANQGSEA. CDR3 length equals 13 residues. V trimming: 7 bases; J trimming: 4 bases; junction bases outside the gene matches: 9. The CDR3 loop reads CSEGQLRGETQYF. The CDR3 DNA follows: TGCAGCGAGGGACAGCTACGGGGAGAGACCCAGTACTTC.

As concerns this clonotype: The junction does not match germline at one end; this may be a read error. The chain couples TRBV29-1 to TRBJ1-4; perhaps TRBD1 as D (5 bases). This CDR3 has 12 residues. Germline CDR1 and CDR2: SQVTM and ANQGSEA. The CDR3 region has the DNA TGCAGCGCAGCGGGGGACCCTGGAAAAACTGTTTTT. It encodes CSAAGDPGKTVF.

The chain is built from TRBV5-1 and TRBJ2-5; 7 nucleotides agree with TRBD1. The CDR3 is made up of 16 amino acids. The V gene's germline CDR1 is SGHRS and CDR2 YFSETQ. With 5 bases clipped from V and 5 bases from J, the junction kept 15 bases outside the gene matches. The CDR3 is CASSQGTDDLSETQYF. In nucleotides, the CDR3 is TGCGCCAGCAGTCAGGGGACAGACGACCTCTCGGAGACCCAGTACTTC.

This chain joins TRBV10-3 and TRBJ1-6; 11 bases map to TRBD1. The length of the CDR3 is 14 residues. The J segment lost 11 bases and the V segment lost 4 bases, leaving 4 bases of the junction unmatched. Germline CDR1 reads ENHRY; CDR2 reads SYGVKD. The CDR3 DNA reads TGTGCCATCAGTGGGACAGGGGGCGCGGCACCCCTCCACTTT. This encodes CAISGTGGAAPLHF.

The chain combines TRBV25-1 with TRBJ1-2; 10 nucleotides match TRBD1. CDR3 length: 16 residues. With 6 bases clipped from V and 3 bases from J, the junction kept 10 bases outside the gene matches. CDR1 and CDR2 from the germline V gene are MGHDK and SYGVNS. The CDR3 DNA sequence: TGTGCCAGCAGACCGTCGGGACAGGGGTACGACTATGGCTACACCTTC. The encoded protein is CASRPSGQGYDYGYTF.

Remarks on this clonotype: Its ends do not fully match the called genes, so a read error is possible. This rearrangement joins TRBV7-3 to TRBJ2-7; D might be TRBD2 (6 bases). The CDR3 loop spans 13 amino acids. Germline CDR1 SGHTA, CDR2 FQGTGA. As DNA, the CDR3 is TGCGCCAGCAGCCGCCTAACCGGGGGCGAGCAGTACTTC. This gives the protein CASSRLTGGEQYF. The full variable domain, with the rest looked up from reference TRBV7-3 and TRBJ2-7, is GAGVSQTPSNKVTEKGKYVELRCDPISGHTALYWYRQSLGQGPEFLIYFQGTGAADDSGLPNDRFFAVRPEGSVSTLKIQRTERGDSAVYLCASSRLTGGEQYFGPGTRLTVT.

The rearrangement links TRBV12-3 or TRBV12-4 to TRBJ2-3; D gene ambiguous. This CDR3 contains 11 residues. V dropped 7 bases and J dropped 4 bases, with 6 bases sitting between them. CDR3 sequence (DNA): TGTGCCAGCACCTATGCAGATACGCAGTATTTT. This sequence encodes CASTYADTQYF.

In its sample, this clonotype was seen many times. The chain links TRBV7-3 to TRBJ1-1, with TRBD1 as a possible D gene (5 bases). Germline loops: CDR1 SGHTA, CDR2 FQGTGA. The CDR3 spans 14 residues. Trimming took off 3 bases at V and 6 bases at J, with 14 bases between the two ends. The CDR3 loop reads CASSFGGSSPEAFF. CDR3 nucleotides: TGTGCCAGCAGCTTCGGGGGTTCGAGCCCTGAAGCTTTCTTT.

Ten or more counts support this clonotype. The rearrangement links TRBV7-9 to TRBJ1-1, with 8 bases aligning to TRBD1. CDR1 is SEHNR, CDR2 FQNEAQ, per germline (reference sequence). The J segment lost 6 bases and the V segment lost 5 bases, leaving 8 bases of the junction unmatched. The CDR3 loop spans 14 amino acids. This chain's CDR3 is CASSANDRGAEAFF. The CDR3 DNA is TGTGCCAGCAGCGCAAACGACAGGGGTGCTGAAGCTTTCTTT.

With regard to this clonotype: An end of the junction differs from the germline gene, which may be a read error. The chain joins TRBV15 to TRBJ2-2; 12 nucleotides align to TRBD1. This CDR3 has 19 residues. Germline V lookup: CDR1 LNHNV, CDR2 YYDKDF (reference sequence). CDR3 region: CATSRTRDRGQPKTGELFF. The CDR3 DNA follows: TGTGCCACCAGCAGGACCCGGGACAGGGGGCAGCCGAAAACCGGGGAGCTGTTTTTT.

This clonotype turned up a few times. This chain connects TRBV6-2 or TRBV6-3 to TRBJ1-1, with D possibly being TRBD1 (5 bases). CDR1 and CDR2 from the germline V gene are MNHEY and SVGEGT. The CDR3 sequence is 12 residues long. V lost 6 bases and J 7 bases, leaving 12 bases between the germline ends. The DNA of the CDR3 is TGTGCCAGCAGGAACGGGGGTATTGAAGCTTTCTTT. It is translated as CASRNGGIEAFF.

The chain joins TRBV7-9 to TRBJ1-5, with 7 bases aligning to TRBD1. Trimming removed 5 bases from V and 6 bases from J; junction bases left unmatched: 7. The CDR3 length is 14 residues. The germline gives CDR1 SEHNR, CDR2 FQNEAQ (reference sequence). The CDR3 DNA is TGTGCCAGCAGCCAAGACAGGGTAGGTCAGCCCCAGCATTTT. This sequence encodes CASSQDRVGQPQHF.

The V gene is TRBV18, the J gene TRBJ1-2; D remains ambiguous. The CDR3 is 13 amino acids. The ends were cut back, 3 bases at V and 7 bases at J, with 12 bases in the middle. Germline V gene lookup returns CDR1 KGHSH and CDR2 LQKENI. CDR3 nucleotides: TGTGCCAGCTCACCCTCTTCGACGGCTGGCTACACCTTC. It is translated as CASSPSSTAGYTF.